Below, 13 T cell receptor beta chains from the same sample are listed, as sequenced in a study of blood T cell repertoires in COVID-19. Sequencing was performed with immunoSEQ multiplex PCR; in TCRdb, only in-frame clones are kept and a portion is missing. The table includes 90,000 to 150,000 clones, 79% detected once. Sequencing used peripheral blood. The source is an elderly woman with acute or convalescent COVID-19.

This clone appeared a few times. V is TRBV19 and J is TRBJ2-1; 9 bases fit TRBD1. After removal of 6 bases from V and 4 bases from J, the junction contained 4 bases not matched to a gene. The CDR3 totals 14 residues. Germline CDR1 reads LNHDA; CDR2 reads SQIVND (reference sequence). CDR3 sequence: CASRGGQGYNEQFF. The CDR3 DNA follows: TGTGCCAGTAGGGGGGGACAGGGTTACAATGAGCAGTTCTTC.

The chain employs TRBV27 and TRBJ2-1, with D perhaps TRBD2 (5 bases). V was trimmed by 6 bases and J by 4 bases, leaving 19 bases between them. The CDR3 loop spans 16 amino acids. The V gene's germline CDR1 is MNHEY and CDR2 SMNVEV (reference sequence). CDR3 amino acids: CASRELAGGRYNEQFF. CDR3 coding DNA: TGTGCCAGCAGGGAATTAGCCGGAGGTCGGTACAATGAGCAGTTCTTC.

With respect to this clone: The junction shows a germline mismatch at one end, possibly a read error. CDR3 nucleotide sequence: TGTGCCAGCAGCGTACGGACAGGTAACGATGGCTACACCTTC. Protein sequence: CASSVRTGNDGYTF. V gene TRBV2 combines with J gene TRBJ1-2; the match to TRBD1 covers 7 bases. CDR1 and CDR2 (germline): SNHLY, FYNNEI. The CDR3 length is 14 residues.

The V gene is TRBV28, the J gene TRBJ1-2, with TRBD1 matching over 10 bases. V lost 8 bases to trimming and J lost 8 bases; unmatched junction nucleotides: 8. This CDR3 is built from 13 residues. Looked up from germline, CDR1 is MDHEN and CDR2 is SYDVKM. The CDR3 DNA reads TGTGCCAGCGTCGTTGGGACAGGGGTCGGCTACACCTTC. This translates into CASVVGTGVGYTF.

This clone appeared once. The V and J genes are TRBV28 and TRBJ2-6; the D gene is possibly TRBD1 (6 bases). Trimming took 5 bases from V and 0 from J, leaving 11 bases between them. CDR3 length equals 16 residues. Germline-derived CDR1 and CDR2 are MDHEN and SYDVKM. CDR3 in amino acids: CASSGDTRSGANVLTF. CDR3 DNA: TGTGCCAGCAGTGGGGACACTCGCTCTGGGGCCAACGTCCTGACTTTC.

The chain links TRBV6-2 or TRBV6-3 to TRBJ1-4; 7 nucleotides agree with TRBD1. Germline CDR1 reads MNHEY; CDR2 reads SVGEGT. The CDR3 loop spans 14 amino acids. The trim removed 6 bases at V and 4 bases at J, leaving 5 bases unmatched. In nucleotides, the CDR3 is TGTGCCAGCAGCCAGGACAGGAGTAATGAAAAACTGTTTTTT. It codes for CASSQDRSNEKLFF.

V is TRBV19 and J is TRBJ2-2; possibly TRBD1 for D (6 bases). Germline CDR1 is LNHDA and CDR2 is SQIVND (reference sequence). The CDR3 has 13 residues. Trimming shortened V by 6 bases and J by 7 bases, and 12 bases separated the two germline ends. CDR3 loop: CASSPLGGGELFF. The CDR3 DNA is TGTGCCAGTAGCCCTTTAGGGGGCGGGGAGCTGTTTTTT.

This chain joins TRBV3-1 (or the pseudogene TRBV3-2) and TRBJ2-3; 8 bases map to TRBD2. From germline, CDR1 is LGHDT and CDR2 YNNKEL (reference sequence). The CDR3 has 15 residues. The ends lost 2 bases at V and 9 bases at J; junction bases unmatched: 10. The CDR3 DNA follows: TGTGCCAGCAGCCAAACTAGCGGAGGTTGGGACACGCAGTATTTT. This translates into CASSQTSGGWDTQYF.

This clone was recorded once. The CDR3 coding sequence is TGTGCCTGGAGTGGTACGGCAGAAGGGGCTGGAAAACTGTTTTTT. Its translation: CAWSGTAEGAGKLFF. The rearrangement uses TRBV30 and TRBJ1-4, with D perhaps matching TRBD1 (5 bases). Trimming shortened V by 1 base and J by 10 bases, and 19 bases separated the two germline ends. Per germline, CDR1 GTSNPN and CDR2 SVGIG (reference sequence). There are 15 residues in the CDR3. The full variable domain, completed using reference TRBV30 and TRBJ1-4, is SQTIHQWPATLVQPVGSPLSLECTVEGTSNPNLYWYRQAAGRGLQLLFYSVGIGQISSEVPQNLSASRPQDRQFILSSKKLLLSDSGFYLCAWSGTAEGAGKLFFGSGTQLSVL.

J is TRBJ1-2 and V is TRBV5-4, with D perhaps TRBD1 (5 bases). The CDR3 spans 13 residues. The V end was cut by 1 base, the J end by 4 bases, with 8 bases between. CDR1 is SGHNT and CDR2 is YYREEE in the germline V gene (reference sequence). This CDR3 is CASSLSGVYGYTF. The CDR3 bases are TGTGCCAGCAGCTTGTCGGGGGTCTATGGCTACACCTTC. Full variable domain (rest looked up from reference TRBV5-4 and TRBJ1-2): ETGVTQSPTHLIKTRGQQVTLRCSSQSGHNTVSWYQQALGQGPQFIFQYYREEENGRGNFPPRFSGLQFPNYSSELNVNALELDDSALYLCASSLSGVYGYTFGSGTRLTVV.

The V gene is TRBV18, the J gene TRBJ1-3, with TRBD1 as a possible D gene (5 bases). The CDR3 is 13 amino acids. The V gene lost 5 bases and the J gene lost 6 bases, with 11 bases spanning the gap. Germline CDR1 and CDR2: KGHSH and LQKENI. The CDR3: CASSAGTANTIYF. CDR3 in DNA: TGTGCCAGCTCAGCGGGGACGGCAAACACCATATATTTT.

V and J are TRBV30 and TRBJ1-2; D gene uncertain. Per germline, CDR1 GTSNPN and CDR2 SVGIG (reference sequence). Deletions cut 0 bases from V and 4 bases from J, with 6 bases between. The CDR3 length is 12 residues. The chain's CDR3 is CAWSVYSYGYTF. For the CDR3, the DNA is TGTGCCTGGAGTGTATATAGCTATGGCTACACCTTC.

The rearrangement joins TRBV6-6 to TRBJ2-3, with 9 positions matching TRBD1. Germline V gene lookup returns CDR1 MNHNY and CDR2 SVGAGI (reference sequence). CDR3 length: 16 amino acids. The trim removed 10 bases at V and 1 base at J, leaving 12 bases unmatched. In nucleotides, the CDR3 is TGTGCCACCGCCGCCAACCGGGACAGGGGCACAGATACGCAGTATTTT. It specifies CATAANRDRGTDTQYF.